What follows describes a single T cell receptor beta chain. The data derive from a study of control samples from healthy donors and cancer patients. Using immunoSEQ multiplex PCR, the repertoire was profiled, and TCRdb retains in-frame clones only, with some absent. The table includes some 100,000 clones, roughly 90% detected once. The CDR3 covers 15 residues. Germline values: CDR1 MNHEY, CDR2 SMNVEV (reference sequence). With 0 bases removed from V and 7 bases from J, the gap between germline ends came to 10 bases. The J gene is TRBJ1-6, the V gene TRBV27; D not resolved. This TCR derives from a woman aged 50 to 65 in good health. Sequencing was carried out using blood. The CDR3 region is CASSLSNHRNSPLHF. CDR3 DNA: TGTGCCAGCAGTTTATCGAACCATCGGAATTCACCCCTCCACTTT.